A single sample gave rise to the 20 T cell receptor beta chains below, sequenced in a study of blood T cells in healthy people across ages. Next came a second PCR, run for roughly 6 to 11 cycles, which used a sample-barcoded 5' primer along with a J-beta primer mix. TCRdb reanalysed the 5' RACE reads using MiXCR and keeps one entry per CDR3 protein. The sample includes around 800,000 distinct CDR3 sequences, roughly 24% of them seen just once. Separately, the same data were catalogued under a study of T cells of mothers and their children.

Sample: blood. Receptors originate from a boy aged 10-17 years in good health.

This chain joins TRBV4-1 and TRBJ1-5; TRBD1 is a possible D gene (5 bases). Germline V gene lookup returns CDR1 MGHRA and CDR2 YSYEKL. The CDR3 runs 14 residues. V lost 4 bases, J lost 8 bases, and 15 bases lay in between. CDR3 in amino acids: CASSRPGGAEPQHF. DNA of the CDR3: TGCGCCAGCAGCCGCCCTGGAGGGGCGGAGCCCCAGCATTTT.

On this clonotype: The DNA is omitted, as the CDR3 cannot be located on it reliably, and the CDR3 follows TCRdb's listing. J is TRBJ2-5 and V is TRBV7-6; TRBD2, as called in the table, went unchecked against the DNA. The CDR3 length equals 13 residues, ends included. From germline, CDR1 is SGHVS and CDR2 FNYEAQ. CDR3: CASSPPGVAAGSF.

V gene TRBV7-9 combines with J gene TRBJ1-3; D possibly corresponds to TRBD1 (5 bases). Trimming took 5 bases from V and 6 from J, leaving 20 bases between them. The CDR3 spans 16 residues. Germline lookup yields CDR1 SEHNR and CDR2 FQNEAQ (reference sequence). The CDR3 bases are TGTGCCAGCAGCCCAGCAGCCGGACAAAGAATAAACACCATATATTTT. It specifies CASSPAAGQRINTIYF.

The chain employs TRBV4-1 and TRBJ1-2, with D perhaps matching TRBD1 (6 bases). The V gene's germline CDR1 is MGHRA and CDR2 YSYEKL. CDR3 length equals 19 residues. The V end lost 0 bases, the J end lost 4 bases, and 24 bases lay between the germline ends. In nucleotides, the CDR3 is TGCGCCAGCAGCCAAGAAGGGTTCATATCAGGGGAGAGGAGCTATGGCTACACCTTC. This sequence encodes CASSQEGFISGERSYGYTF.

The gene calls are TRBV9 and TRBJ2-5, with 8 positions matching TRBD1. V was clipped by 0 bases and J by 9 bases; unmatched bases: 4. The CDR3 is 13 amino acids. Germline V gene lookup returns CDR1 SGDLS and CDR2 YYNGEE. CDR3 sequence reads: CASSVGTGGPQYF. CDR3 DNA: TGTGCCAGCAGCGTAGGAACAGGGGGTCCCCAGTACTTC. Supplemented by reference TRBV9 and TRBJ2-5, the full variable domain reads DSGVTQTPKHLITATGQRVTLRCSPRSGDLSVYWYQQSLDQGLQFLIQYYNGEERAKGNILERFSAQQFPDLHSELNLSSLELGDSALYFCASSVGTGGPQYFGPGTRLLVL.

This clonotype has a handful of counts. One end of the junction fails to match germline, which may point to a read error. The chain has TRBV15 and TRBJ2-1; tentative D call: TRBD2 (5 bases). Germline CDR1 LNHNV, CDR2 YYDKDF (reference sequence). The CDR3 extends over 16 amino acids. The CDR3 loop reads CATSSGSVFMYNEQFF. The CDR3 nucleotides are TGCGCCACCAGCAGTGGTAGCGTTTTTATGTACAATGAGCAGTTCTTC.

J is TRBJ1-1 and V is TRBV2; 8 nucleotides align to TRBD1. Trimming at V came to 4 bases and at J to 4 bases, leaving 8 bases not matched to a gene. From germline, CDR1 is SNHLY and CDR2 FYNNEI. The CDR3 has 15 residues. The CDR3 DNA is TGTGCCAGCAGTGGACCCGGGACAGGAGCCACTGAAGCTTTCTTT. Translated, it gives CASSGPGTGATEAFF.

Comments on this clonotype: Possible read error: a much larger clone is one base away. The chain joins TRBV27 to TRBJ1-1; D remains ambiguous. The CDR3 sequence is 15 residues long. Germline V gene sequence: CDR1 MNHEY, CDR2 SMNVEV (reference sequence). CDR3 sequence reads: CASSPGGVPNTQAFF. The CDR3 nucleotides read TGTGCCAGCAGTCCCGGTGGGGTCCCGAACACTCAAGCTTTCTTT.

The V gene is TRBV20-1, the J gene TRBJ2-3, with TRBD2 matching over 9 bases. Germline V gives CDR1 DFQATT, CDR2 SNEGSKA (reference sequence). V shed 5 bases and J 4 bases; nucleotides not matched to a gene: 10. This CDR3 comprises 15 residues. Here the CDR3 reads CSASGFSGGADTQYF. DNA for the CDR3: TGCAGTGCTTCCGGTTTTAGCGGGGGAGCAGATACGCAGTATTTT.

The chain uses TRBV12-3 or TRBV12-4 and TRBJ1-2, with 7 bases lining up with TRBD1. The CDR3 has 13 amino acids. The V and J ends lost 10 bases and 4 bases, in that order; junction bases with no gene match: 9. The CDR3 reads CATRGTAIYGYTF. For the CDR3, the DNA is TGTGCCACCCGGGGGACAGCGATCTATGGCTACACCTTC.

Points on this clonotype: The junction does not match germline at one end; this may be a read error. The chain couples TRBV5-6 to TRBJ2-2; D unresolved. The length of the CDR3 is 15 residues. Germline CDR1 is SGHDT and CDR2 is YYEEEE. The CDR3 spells CASSFVGETTAELFF. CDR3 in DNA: TGTGCCAGCAGCTTCGTTGGGGAAACCACCGCGGAGCTGTTTTTT.

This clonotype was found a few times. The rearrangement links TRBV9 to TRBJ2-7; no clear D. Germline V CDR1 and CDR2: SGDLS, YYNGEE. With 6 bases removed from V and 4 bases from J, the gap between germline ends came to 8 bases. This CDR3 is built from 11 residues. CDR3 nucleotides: TGTGCCAGCATATCCCCATACGAGCAGTACTTC. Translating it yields CASISPYEQYF.

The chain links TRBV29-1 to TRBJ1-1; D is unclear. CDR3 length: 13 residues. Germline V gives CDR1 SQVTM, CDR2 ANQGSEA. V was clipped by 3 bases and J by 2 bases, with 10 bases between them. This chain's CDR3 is CSVDQTGNTEAFF. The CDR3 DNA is TGCAGCGTTGACCAGACTGGAAACACTGAAGCTTTCTTT.

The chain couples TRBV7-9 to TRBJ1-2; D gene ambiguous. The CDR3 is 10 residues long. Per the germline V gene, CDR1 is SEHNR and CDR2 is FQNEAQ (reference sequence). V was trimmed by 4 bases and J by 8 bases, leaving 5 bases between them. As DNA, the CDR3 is TGTGCCAGCAGCTCAATAGGCTACACCTTC. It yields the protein CASSSIGYTF.

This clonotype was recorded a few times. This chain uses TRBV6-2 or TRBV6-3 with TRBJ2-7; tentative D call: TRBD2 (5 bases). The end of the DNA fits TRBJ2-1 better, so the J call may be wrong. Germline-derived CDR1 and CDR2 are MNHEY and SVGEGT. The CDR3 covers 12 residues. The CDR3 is CASSEDWQQQFF. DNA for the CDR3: TGTGCCAGCAGTGAGGACTGGCAGCAGCAGTTCTTC.

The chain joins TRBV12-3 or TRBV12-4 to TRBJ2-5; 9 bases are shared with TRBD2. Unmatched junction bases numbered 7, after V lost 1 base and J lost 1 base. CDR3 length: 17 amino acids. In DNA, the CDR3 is TGTGCCAGCAGTTTAGGAGGAGCGGGGGGTTCCCAAGAGACCCAGTACTTC. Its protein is CASSLGGAGGSQETQYF.

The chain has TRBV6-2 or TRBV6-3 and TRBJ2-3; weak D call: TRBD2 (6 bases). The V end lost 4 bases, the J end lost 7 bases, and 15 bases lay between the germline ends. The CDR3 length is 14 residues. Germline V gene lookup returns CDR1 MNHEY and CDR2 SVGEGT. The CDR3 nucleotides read TGTGCCAGCAGTTCCTTGACTAGGGGCTATACGCAGTATTTT. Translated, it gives CASSSLTRGYTQYF.

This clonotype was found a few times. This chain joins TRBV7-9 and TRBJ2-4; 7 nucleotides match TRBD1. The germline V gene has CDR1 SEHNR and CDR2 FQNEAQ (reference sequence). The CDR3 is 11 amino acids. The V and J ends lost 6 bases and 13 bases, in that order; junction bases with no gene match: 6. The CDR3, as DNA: TGTGCCAGCAGTTACGGGACAGCCCAGTACTTC. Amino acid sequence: CASSYGTAQYF. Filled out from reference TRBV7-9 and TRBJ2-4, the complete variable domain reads DTGVSQNPRHKITKRGQNVTFRCDPISEHNRLYWYRQTLGQGPEFLTYFQNEAQLEKSRLLSDRFSAERPKGSFSTLEIQRTEQGDSAMYLCASSYGTAQYFGAGTRLSVL.

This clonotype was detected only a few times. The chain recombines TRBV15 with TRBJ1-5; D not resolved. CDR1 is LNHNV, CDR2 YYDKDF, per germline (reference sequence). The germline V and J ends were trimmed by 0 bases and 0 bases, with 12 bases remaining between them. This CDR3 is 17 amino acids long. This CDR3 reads CATSREAAGYSNQPQHF. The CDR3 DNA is TGTGCCACCAGCAGAGAGGCGGCCGGGTATAGCAATCAGCCCCAGCATTTT. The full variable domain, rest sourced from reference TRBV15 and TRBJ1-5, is DAMVIQNPRYQVTQFGKPVTLSCSQTLNHNVMYWYQQKSSQAPKLLFHYYDKDFNNEADTPDNFQSRRPNTSFCFLDIRSPGLGDTAMYLCATSREAAGYSNQPQHFGDGTRLSIL.

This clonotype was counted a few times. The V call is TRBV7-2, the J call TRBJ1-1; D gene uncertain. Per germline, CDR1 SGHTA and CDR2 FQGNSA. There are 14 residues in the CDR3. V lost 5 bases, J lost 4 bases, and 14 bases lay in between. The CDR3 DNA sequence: TGTGCCAGCAGCGCGGAGGTGGGAGTCACTGAAGCTTTCTTT. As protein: CASSAEVGVTEAFF.